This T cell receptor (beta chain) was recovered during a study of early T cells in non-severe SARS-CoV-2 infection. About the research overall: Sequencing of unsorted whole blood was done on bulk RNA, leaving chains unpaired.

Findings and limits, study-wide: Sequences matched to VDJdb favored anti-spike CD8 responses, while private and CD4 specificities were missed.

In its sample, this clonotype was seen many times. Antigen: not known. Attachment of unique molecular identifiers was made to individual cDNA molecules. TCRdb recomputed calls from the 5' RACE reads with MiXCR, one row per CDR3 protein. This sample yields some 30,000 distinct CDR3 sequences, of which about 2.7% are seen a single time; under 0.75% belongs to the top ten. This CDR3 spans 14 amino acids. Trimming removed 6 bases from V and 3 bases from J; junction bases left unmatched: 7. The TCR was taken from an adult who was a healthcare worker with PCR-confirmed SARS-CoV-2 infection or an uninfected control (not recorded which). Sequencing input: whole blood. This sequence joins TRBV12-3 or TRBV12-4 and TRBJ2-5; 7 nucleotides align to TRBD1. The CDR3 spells CASSFRDRKETQYF. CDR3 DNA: TGTGCCAGCAGCTTCCGGGACAGAAAAGAGACCCAGTACTTC.